This TCR beta chain was found in a study of cytomegalovirus exposure and HLA in healthy donors. Study information: Out of about 179 million T cells, an earlier analysis found about 120 million unique TCR beta sequences in total. From HLA-typed donors, an early data release held 70 million to 100 million unique TCRs. Whole-study findings and limits: The productive fraction for most TCR beta V segments was about 90% or about 30% in an earlier analysis. An assumption of roughly uniform sequencing depth across donors underlay the presence/absence analyses.

PCR used 60 Vbeta primers and 13 Jbeta primers. This table comes from immunoSEQ multiplex PCR, and its TCRdb copy is limited to in-frame clones, with some not included. Here the sample spans some 42,000 clones, around half being singletons. The CDR3 is 14 residues long. The V gene lost 5 bases and the J gene lost 9 bases, with 20 bases spanning the gap. Germline V gives CDR1 MDHEN, CDR2 SYDVKM. With regard to this clone: The antigen is undetermined.

Sequenced sample: PBMCs. This receptor was identified in a human donor in good health. The chain has TRBV28 and TRBJ2-7; maybe TRBD2 (5 bases). DNA for the CDR3: TGTGCCAGCAGTAACGGACCGAGAAGGAGCGGGCAGTACTTC. It translates to CASSNGPRRSGQYF.